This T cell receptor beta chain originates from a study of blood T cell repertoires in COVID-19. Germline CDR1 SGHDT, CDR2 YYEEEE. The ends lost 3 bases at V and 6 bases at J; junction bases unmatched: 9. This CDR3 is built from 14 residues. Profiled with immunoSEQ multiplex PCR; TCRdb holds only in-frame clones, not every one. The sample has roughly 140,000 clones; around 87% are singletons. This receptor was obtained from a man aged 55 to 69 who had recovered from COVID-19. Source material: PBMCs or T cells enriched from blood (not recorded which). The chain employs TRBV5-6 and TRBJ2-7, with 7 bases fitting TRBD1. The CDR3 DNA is TGTGCCAGCAGCTACCTTAGACAGGGCAGCGAGCAGTACTTC. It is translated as CASSYLRQGSEQYF.